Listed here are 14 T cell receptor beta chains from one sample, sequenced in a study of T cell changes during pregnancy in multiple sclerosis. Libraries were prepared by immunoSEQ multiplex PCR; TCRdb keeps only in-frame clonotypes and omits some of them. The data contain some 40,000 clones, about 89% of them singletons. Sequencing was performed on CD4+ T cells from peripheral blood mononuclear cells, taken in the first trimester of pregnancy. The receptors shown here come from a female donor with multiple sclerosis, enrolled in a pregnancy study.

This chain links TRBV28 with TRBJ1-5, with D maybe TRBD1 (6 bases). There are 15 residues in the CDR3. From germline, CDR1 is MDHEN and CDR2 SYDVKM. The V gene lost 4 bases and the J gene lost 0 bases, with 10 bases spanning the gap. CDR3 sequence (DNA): TGTGCCAGCAGTTCCGGACAGATTAGCAATCAGCCCCAGCATTTT. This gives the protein CASSSGQISNQPQHF.

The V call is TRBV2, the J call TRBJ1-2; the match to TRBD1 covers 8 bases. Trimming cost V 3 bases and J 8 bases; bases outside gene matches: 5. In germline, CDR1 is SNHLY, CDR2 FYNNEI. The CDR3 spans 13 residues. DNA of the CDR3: TGTGCCAGCAGTGATAACAGGGGGATAGGCTACACCTTC. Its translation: CASSDNRGIGYTF.

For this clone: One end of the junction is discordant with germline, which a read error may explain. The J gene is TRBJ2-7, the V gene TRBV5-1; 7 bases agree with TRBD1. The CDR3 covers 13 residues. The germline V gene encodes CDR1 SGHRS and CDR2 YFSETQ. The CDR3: CASSLEGGGRLLF. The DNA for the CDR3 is TGCGCCAGCAGCTTGGAAGGGGGCGGCCGTCTGCTCTTC.

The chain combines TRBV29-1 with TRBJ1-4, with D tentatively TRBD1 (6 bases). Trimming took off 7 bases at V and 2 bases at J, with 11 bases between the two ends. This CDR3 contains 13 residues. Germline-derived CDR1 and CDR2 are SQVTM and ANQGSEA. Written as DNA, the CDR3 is TGCAGCGCCACAGGGTATACTAATGAAAAACTGTTTTTT. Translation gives CSATGYTNEKLFF.

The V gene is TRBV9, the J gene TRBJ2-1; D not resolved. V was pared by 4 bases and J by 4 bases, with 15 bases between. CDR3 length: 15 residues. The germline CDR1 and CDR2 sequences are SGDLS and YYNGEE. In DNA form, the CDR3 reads TGTGCCAGCAGCCTGACACCCACGGCGTACAATGAGCAGTTCTTC. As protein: CASSLTPTAYNEQFF.

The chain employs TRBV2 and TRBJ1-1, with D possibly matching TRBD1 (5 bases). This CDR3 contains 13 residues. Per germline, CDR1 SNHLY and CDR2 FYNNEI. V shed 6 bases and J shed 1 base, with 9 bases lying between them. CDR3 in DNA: TGTGCCAGCAGGGGCGGGGGGAACACTGAAGCTTTCTTT. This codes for CASRGGGNTEAFF.

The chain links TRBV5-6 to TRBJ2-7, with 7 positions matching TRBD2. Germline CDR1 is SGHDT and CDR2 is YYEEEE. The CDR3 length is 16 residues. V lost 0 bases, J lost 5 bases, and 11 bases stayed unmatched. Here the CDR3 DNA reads TGTGCCAGCAGCTTGGGGCATAAAAGAGGGAGGGACGAGCAGTACTTC. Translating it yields CASSLGHKRGRDEQYF.

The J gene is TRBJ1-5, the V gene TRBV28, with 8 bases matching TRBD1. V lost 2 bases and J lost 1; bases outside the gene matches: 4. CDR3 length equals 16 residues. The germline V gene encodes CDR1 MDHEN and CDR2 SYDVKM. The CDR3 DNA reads TGTGCCAGCAGTTTACGACAGGGGAGGAGCAATCAGCCCCAGCATTTT. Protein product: CASSLRQGRSNQPQHF.

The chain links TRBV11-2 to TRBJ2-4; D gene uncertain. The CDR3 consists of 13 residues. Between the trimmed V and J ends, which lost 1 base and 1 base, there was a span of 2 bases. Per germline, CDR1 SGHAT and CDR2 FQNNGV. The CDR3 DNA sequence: TGTGCCAGCAGCTTAGCGGCCAAAAACATTCAGTACTTC. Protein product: CASSLAAKNIQYF.

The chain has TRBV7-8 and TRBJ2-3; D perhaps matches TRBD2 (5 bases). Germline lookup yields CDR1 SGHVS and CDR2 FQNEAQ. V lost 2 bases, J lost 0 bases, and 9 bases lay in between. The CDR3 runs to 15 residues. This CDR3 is CASSLSAASTDTQYF. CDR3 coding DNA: TGTGCCAGCAGCTTATCAGCGGCCAGCACAGATACGCAGTATTTT.

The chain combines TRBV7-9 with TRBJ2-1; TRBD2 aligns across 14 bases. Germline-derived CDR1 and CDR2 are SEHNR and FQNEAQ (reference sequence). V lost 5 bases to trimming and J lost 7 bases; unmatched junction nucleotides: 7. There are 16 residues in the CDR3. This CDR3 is CASSLGLAGVDNEQFF. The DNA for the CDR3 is TGTGCCAGCAGCCTGGGACTAGCGGGAGTGGATAATGAGCAGTTCTTC.

CDR3 nucleotides: TGTGCCAGCAGCTTGGGGACAGAGTACCAAGAGACCCAGTACTTC. Protein product: CASSLGTEYQETQYF. The genes are TRBV7-3 and TRBJ2-5; TRBD1 matches 7 bases. CDR3 length: 15 amino acids. Per germline, CDR1 SGHTA and CDR2 FQGTGA. V shed 3 bases and J 0 bases; nucleotides not matched to a gene: 4.

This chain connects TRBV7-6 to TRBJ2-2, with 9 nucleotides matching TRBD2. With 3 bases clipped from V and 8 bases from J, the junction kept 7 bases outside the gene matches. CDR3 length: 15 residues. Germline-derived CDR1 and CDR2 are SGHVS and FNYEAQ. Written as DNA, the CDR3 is TGTGCCAGCAGCTTTGTAGCGGGAGCTGCGGGGGAGCTGTTTTTT. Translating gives CASSFVAGAAGELFF.

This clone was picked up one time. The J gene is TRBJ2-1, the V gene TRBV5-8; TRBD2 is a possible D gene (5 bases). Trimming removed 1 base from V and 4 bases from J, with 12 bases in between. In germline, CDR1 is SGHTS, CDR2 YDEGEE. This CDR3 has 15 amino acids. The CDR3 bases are TGTGCCAGCAGCTTGTCCCTAGGAGGTTACAATGAGCAGTTCTTC. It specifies CASSLSLGGYNEQFF.